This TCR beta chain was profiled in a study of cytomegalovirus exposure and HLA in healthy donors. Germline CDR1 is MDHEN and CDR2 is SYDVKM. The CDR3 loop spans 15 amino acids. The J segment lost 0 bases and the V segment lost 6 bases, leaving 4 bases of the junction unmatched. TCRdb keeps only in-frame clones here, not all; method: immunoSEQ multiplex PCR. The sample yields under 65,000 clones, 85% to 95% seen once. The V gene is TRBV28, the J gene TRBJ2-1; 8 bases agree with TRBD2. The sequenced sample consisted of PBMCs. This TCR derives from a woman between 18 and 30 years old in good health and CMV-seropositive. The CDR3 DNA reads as TGTGCCAGCAGACGAGCGGGAGCCTCCTACAATGAGCAGTTCTTC. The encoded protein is CASRRAGASYNEQFF.